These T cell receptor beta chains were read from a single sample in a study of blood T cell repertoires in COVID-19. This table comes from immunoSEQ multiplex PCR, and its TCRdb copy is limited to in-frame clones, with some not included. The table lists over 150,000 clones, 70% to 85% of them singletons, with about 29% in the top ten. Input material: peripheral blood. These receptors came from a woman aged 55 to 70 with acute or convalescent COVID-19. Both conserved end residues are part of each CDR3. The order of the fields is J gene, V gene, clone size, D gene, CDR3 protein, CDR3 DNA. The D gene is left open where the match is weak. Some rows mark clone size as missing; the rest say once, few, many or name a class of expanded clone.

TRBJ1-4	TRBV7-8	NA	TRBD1	CASSLAPGQGLMGLFF	TGTGCCAGCAGCTTAGCGCCGGGACAGGGGCTTATGGGACTGTTTTTT
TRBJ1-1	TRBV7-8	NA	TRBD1	CASSPTEGAWVTEAFF	TGTGCCAGCAGCCCCACGGAGGGGGCGTGGGTCACTGAAGCTTTCTTT
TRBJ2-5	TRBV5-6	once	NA	CASSLNGGLQETQYF	TGTGCCAGCAGCTTGAACGGGGGACTCCAAGAGACCCAGTACTTC
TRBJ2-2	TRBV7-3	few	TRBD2	CASRREAGELFF	TGTGCCAGCAGGCGGGAGGCCGGGGAGCTGTTTTTT
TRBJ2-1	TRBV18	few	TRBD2	CASSRTALAGGGSYNEQFF	TGTGCCAGCTCACGGACGGCACTAGCGGGGGGCGGGTCCTACAATGAGCAGTTCTTC
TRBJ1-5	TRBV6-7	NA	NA	CASPGTLYSNQPQHF	TGTGCCAGCCCCGGGACACTTTATAGCAATCAGCCCCAGCATTTT
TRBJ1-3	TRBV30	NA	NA	CAWIKPFATIYF	TGTGCCTGGATTAAGCCCTTTGCCACCATATATTTT
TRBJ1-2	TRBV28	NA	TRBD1	CASSRSGQGGWKGYTF	TGTGCCAGCAGTCGATCGGGACAGGGGGGATGGAAGGGCTACACCTTC
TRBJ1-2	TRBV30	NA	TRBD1	CAWNSQGALGYTF	TGTGCCTGGAATAGTCAGGGGGCGCTTGGCTACACCTTC
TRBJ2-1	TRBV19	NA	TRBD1	CASIRTGVDNEQFF	TGTGCCAGTATCAGGACAGGGGTGGACAATGAGCAGTTCTTC
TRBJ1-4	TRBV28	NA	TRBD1	CASSETGGGRTNEKLFF	TGTGCCAGCAGCGAAACAGGGGGCGGAAGAACTAATGAAAAACTGTTTTTT
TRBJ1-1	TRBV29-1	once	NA	CSVVLTVTEAFF	TGCAGCGTTGTATTGACAGTCACTGAAGCTTTCTTT
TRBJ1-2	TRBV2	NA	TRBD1	CASSPQGDYGYTF	TGTGCCAGCAGTCCGCAGGGGGACTATGGCTACACCTTC
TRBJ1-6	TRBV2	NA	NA	CASSGGIENSPLHF	TGTGCCAGCAGTGGAGGGATTGAGAATTCACCCCTCCACTTT